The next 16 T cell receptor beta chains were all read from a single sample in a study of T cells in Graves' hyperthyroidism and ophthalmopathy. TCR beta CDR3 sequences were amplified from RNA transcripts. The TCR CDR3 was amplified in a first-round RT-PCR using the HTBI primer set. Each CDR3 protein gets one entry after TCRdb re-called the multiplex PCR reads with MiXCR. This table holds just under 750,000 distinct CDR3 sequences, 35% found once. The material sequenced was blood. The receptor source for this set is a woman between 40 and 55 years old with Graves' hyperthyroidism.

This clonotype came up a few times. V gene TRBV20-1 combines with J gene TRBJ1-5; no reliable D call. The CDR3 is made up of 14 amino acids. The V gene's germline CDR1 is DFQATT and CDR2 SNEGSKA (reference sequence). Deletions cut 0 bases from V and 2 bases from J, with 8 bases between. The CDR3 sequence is CSARDRWGNQPQHF. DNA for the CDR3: TGCAGTGCTAGAGATCGCTGGGGCAATCAGCCCCAGCATTTT.

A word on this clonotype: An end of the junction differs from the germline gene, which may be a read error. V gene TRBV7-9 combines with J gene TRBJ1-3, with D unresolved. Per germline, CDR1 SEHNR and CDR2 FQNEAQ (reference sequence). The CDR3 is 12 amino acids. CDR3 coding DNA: TGTGCTAGCAGCCCCACCTGGGGAACCATATATTTT. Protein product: CASSPTWGTIYF.

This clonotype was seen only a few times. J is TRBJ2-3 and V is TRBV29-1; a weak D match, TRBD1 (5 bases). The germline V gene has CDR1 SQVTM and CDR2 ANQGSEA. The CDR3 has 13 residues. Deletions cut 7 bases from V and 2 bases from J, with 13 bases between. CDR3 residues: CSATGVITDTQYF. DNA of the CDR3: TGCAGCGCCACAGGCGTGATCACAGATACGCAGTATTTT.

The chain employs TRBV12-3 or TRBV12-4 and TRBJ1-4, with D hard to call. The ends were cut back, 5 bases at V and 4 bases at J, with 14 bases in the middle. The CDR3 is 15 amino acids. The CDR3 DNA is TGTGCCAGCAGTCCTGAGACGGGAGATAATGAAAAACTGTTTTTT. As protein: CASSPETGDNEKLFF.

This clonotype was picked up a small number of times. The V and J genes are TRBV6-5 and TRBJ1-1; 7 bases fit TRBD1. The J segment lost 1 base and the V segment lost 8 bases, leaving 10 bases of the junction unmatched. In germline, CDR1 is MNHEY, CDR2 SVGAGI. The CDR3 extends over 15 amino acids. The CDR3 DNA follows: TGTGCCAGCCAAAGCCAGGGACAGCCGAACACTGAAGCTTTCTTT. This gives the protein CASQSQGQPNTEAFF.

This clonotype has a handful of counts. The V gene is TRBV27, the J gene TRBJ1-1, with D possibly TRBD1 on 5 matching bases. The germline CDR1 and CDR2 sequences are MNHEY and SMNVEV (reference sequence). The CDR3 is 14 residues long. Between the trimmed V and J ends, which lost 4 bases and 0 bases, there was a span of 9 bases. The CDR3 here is CASSSLTVNTEAFF. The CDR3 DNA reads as TGTGCCAGCAGTTCGTTGACAGTGAACACTGAAGCTTTCTTT.

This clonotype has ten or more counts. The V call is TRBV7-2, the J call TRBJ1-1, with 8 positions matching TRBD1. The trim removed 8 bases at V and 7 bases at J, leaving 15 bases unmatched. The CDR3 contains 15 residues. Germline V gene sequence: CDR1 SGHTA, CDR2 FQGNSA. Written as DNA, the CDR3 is TGTGCCAGCCCCTCCCGGGACAGGTTAGGCGGTGAAGCTTTCTTT. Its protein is CASPSRDRLGGEAFF.

Here the CDR3 reads CASSTRDGATNEKLFF. Written as DNA, the CDR3 is TGTGCCAGCAGCACCCGGGACGGTGCAACTAATGAAAAACTGTTTTTT. V gene TRBV7-2 combines with J gene TRBJ1-4; possible D gene TRBD1, 5 bases. V lost 5 bases and J 0 bases, leaving 13 bases between the germline ends. This CDR3 is built from 16 residues. CDR1 and CDR2 from the germline V gene are SGHTA and FQGNSA.

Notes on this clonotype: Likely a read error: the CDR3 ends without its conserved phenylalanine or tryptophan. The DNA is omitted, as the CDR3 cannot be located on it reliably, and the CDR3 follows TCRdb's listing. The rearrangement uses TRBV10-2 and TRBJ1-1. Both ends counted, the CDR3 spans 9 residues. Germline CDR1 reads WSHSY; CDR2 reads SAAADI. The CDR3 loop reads CASSESGVL.

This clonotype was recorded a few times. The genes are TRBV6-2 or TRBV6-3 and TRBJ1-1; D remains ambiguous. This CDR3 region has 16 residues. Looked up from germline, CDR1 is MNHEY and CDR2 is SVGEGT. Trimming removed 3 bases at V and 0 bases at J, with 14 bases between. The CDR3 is CASSYGRARMNTEAFF. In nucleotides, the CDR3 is TGTGCCAGCAGTTATGGGAGGGCGAGGATGAACACTGAAGCTTTCTTT.

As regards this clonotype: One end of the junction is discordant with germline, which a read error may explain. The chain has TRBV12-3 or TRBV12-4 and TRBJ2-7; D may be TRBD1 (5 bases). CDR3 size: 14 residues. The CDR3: CARTPTERSYGQYF. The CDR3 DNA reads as TGTGCCAGGACCCCGACAGAGCGATCCTACGGGCAGTACTTC.

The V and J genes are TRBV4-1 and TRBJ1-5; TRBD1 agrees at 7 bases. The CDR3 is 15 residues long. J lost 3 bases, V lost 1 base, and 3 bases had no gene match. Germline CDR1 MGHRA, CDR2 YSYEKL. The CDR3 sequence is CASSQGQGINQPQHF. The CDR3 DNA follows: TGCGCCAGCAGCCAAGGACAGGGCATCAATCAGCCCCAGCATTTT.

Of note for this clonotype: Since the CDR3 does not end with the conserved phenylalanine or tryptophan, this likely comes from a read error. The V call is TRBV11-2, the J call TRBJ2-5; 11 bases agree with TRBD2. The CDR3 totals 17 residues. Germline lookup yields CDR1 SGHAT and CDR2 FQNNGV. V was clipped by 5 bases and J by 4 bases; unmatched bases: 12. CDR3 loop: CASSDLTSGRRVETQYL. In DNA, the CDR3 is TGTGCCAGCAGCGACCTAACTAGCGGGAGACGGGTAGAGACCCAGTACCTC.

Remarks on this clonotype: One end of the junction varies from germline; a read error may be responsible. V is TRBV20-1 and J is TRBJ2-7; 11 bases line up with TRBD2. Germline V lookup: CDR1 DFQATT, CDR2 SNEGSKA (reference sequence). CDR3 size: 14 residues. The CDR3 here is CSAGGTSGILELYF. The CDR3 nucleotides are TGCAGTGCTGGGGGGACTAGCGGAATCCTCGAGCTGTACTTC.

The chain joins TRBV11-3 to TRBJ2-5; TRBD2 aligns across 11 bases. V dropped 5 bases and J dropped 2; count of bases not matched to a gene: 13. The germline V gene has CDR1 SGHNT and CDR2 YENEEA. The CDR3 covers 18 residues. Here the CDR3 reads CASSEGFLAGGDQETQYF. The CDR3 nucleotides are TGTGCCAGCAGCGAGGGGTTTCTAGCGGGAGGCGATCAAGAGACCCAGTACTTC.

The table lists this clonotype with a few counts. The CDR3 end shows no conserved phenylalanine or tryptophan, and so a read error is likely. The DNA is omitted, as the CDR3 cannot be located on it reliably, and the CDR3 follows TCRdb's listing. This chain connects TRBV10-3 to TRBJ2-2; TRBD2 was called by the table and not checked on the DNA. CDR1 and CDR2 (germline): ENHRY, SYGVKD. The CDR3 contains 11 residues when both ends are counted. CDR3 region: CAISESIGGPS.